Shown below are 32 T cell receptor beta chains from a single sample sequenced in a study of cytomegalovirus exposure and HLA in healthy donors. The PCR had 60 Vbeta and 13 Jbeta primers. Repertoires were generated with immunoSEQ multiplex PCR, while TCRdb's copy carries only in-frame clones and drops some. The sample includes about 160,000 clones, roughly 79% of them seen just once. The specimen was PBMCs. The receptors were gathered from a man between 18 and 29 years old in good health and CMV-seropositive.

This clone has only a few counts. The V and J genes are TRBV5-1 and TRBJ2-1; D may be TRBD2 (6 bases). V was cut by 4 bases and J by 10 bases, with 18 bases left in between. CDR3 size: 14 residues. Germline loops: CDR1 SGHRS, CDR2 YFSETQ. CDR3 bases: TGCGCCAGCAGCAGCGCCGGGAGCCTTGGGGAGCAGTTCTTC. Protein sequence: CASSSAGSLGEQFF.

The chain links TRBV4-1 to TRBJ2-5; D might be TRBD1 (6 bases). Trimming took off 1 base at V and 5 bases at J, with 14 bases between the two ends. There are 15 residues in the CDR3. The germline gives CDR1 MGHRA, CDR2 YSYEKL. As DNA, the CDR3 is TGCGCCAGCAGCCAAGGGAACAGGGACGGGGAGACCCAGTACTTC. Translating it yields CASSQGNRDGETQYF.

The chain couples TRBV2 to TRBJ2-4; 8 bases are a match to TRBD2. The CDR3 totals 17 residues. CDR1 and CDR2 from the germline V gene are SNHLY and FYNNEI. V lost 6 bases to trimming and J lost 3 bases; unmatched junction nucleotides: 13. Written as DNA, the CDR3 is TGTGCCAGCAGGGGACTAGTGGGGGGCCGGGGCAAAAACATTCAGTACTTC. Its translation: CASRGLVGGRGKNIQYF.

In nucleotides, the CDR3 is TGTGCCACTTCCTCGGGCACTGAAGCTTTCTTT. As protein: CATSSGTEAFF. V and J are TRBV7-2 and TRBJ1-1; D is ambiguous. V lost 10 bases, J lost 4 bases, and 10 bases lay in between. Germline CDR1 and CDR2: SGHTA and FQGNSA. This CDR3 region has 11 residues.

The genes are TRBV7-3 and TRBJ1-1, with 9 bases fitting TRBD1. CDR3 length: 15 residues. Germline V gives CDR1 SGHTA, CDR2 FQGTGA. The V segment lost 5 bases and the J segment 2 bases; nucleotides outside the gene matches: 6. The CDR3 loop reads CASSIRGQGNTEAFF. Here the CDR3 DNA reads TGTGCCAGCAGCATAAGGGGACAGGGAAACACTGAAGCTTTCTTT. The full variable domain, rest sourced from reference TRBV7-3 and TRBJ1-1, is GAGVSQTPSNKVTEKGKYVELRCDPISGHTALYWYRQSLGQGPEFLIYFQGTGAADDSGLPNDRFFAVRPEGSVSTLKIQRTERGDSAVYLCASSIRGQGNTEAFFGQGTRLTVV.

The chain recombines TRBV15 with TRBJ1-2; no clear D gene. CDR1 and CDR2 from the germline V gene are LNHNV and YYDKDF (reference sequence). The CDR3 covers 15 residues. V lost 0 bases to trimming and J lost 1 base, with 9 bases between them. The CDR3 DNA reads TGTGCCACCAGCAGAGATGCGAACAGTAACTATGGCTACACCTTC. It encodes CATSRDANSNYGYTF.

A note on this clone: At one end the junction does not follow the germline gene, possibly because of a read error. This rearrangement joins TRBV9 to TRBJ1-2; tentatively, D is TRBD1 (5 bases). CDR1 and CDR2 (germline): SGDLS, YYNGEE. The CDR3 loop spans 13 amino acids. CDR3 sequence: CASSVGGDYGYAF. DNA for the CDR3: TGTGCCAGCAGCGTAGGAGGGGACTATGGCTACGCCTTC.

The chain has TRBV27 and TRBJ2-6, with no clear D. V lost 0 bases and J lost 2, with 5 bases in between. CDR1 MNHEY and CDR2 SMNVEV come from the germline V gene (reference sequence). CDR3 size: 15 residues. This CDR3 is CASSLSRTGANVLTF. DNA of the CDR3: TGTGCCAGCAGTTTATCGAGGACTGGGGCCAACGTCCTGACTTTC.

This sequence joins TRBV6-1 and TRBJ2-7; tentatively, D is TRBD2 (5 bases). Germline V gives CDR1 MNHNS, CDR2 SASEGT. V was shortened by 2 bases and J by 0 bases, with 8 bases between the two germline ends. The CDR3 has 14 amino acids. The CDR3 here is CASSELGSSYEQYF. CDR3 in DNA: TGTGCCAGCAGTGAACTGGGGAGCTCCTACGAGCAGTACTTC.

The V and J genes are TRBV7-9 and TRBJ1-2; D ambiguous. V was pared by 2 bases and J by 6 bases, with 10 bases between. The CDR3 length is 13 residues. Germline CDR1 reads SEHNR; CDR2 reads FQNEAQ (reference sequence). CDR3 in DNA: TGTGCCAGCAGCTTAAATACCGGGGATGGCTACACCTTC. It codes for CASSLNTGDGYTF.

V usage is TRBV5-6 and J usage is TRBJ2-2; possibly TRBD2 for D (5 bases). CDR1 and CDR2 (germline): SGHDT, YYEEEE. The V gene lost 3 bases and the J gene lost 2 bases, with 8 bases spanning the gap. The CDR3 covers 14 residues. The CDR3 DNA follows: TGTGCCAGCAGCTCGGGAATCAACACCGGGGAGCTGTTTTTT. Its protein product is CASSSGINTGELFF.

The chain is built from TRBV5-1 and TRBJ2-5; 7 nucleotides align to TRBD2. Germline V CDR1 and CDR2: SGHRS, YFSETQ. There are 15 residues in the CDR3. V dropped 4 bases and J dropped 5; count of bases not matched to a gene: 11. CDR3 loop: CASSPEWGGMETQYF. The CDR3 DNA reads TGCGCCAGCAGCCCGGAGTGGGGGGGGATGGAGACCCAGTACTTC. Full variable domain (missing parts from reference TRBV5-1 and TRBJ2-5): KAGVTQTPRYLIKTRGQQVTLSCSPISGHRSVSWYQQTPGQGLQFLFEYFSETQRNKGNFPGRFSGRQFSNSRSEMNVSTLELGDSALYLCASSPEWGGMETQYFGPGTRLLVL.

The rearrangement joins TRBV5-6 to TRBJ2-1; 12 positions agree with TRBD2. The CDR3 covers 15 residues. J was trimmed by 4 bases and V by 4 bases; bases with no gene match: 3. The V gene's germline CDR1 is SGHDT and CDR2 YYEEEE. This chain's CDR3 is CASSPTSGRYNEQFF. DNA for the CDR3: TGTGCCAGCAGCCCGACTAGCGGGAGATACAATGAGCAGTTCTTC.

The chain employs TRBV2 and TRBJ2-4, with 10 nucleotides matching TRBD1. V gave up 6 bases and J gave up 9 bases; unmatched junction bases: 8. Germline V lookup: CDR1 SNHLY, CDR2 FYNNEI. The CDR3 is made up of 14 amino acids. CDR3 residues: CASRRQGARGIQYF. DNA for the CDR3: TGTGCCAGCAGACGACAGGGGGCGAGGGGCATTCAGTACTTC.

The V call is TRBV7-9, the J call TRBJ2-7, with a weak D call TRBD2 (5 bases). This CDR3 has 14 amino acids. The V and J ends lost 4 bases and 1 base respectively, with 11 bases between them. From germline, CDR1 is SEHNR and CDR2 FQNEAQ (reference sequence). CDR3 in amino acids: CASSSGLLSYEQYF. The CDR3 DNA sequence: TGTGCCAGCAGCTCAGGACTGTTGTCCTACGAGCAGTACTTC.

This chain joins TRBV7-2 and TRBJ1-2, with D tentatively TRBD1 (5 bases). The CDR3 extends over 14 amino acids. Trimming stripped 2 bases from V and 5 bases from J, with 12 bases between. Germline CDR1 SGHTA, CDR2 FQGNSA. DNA for the CDR3: TGTGCCAGCAGCTTAACAACAGGTTCTTATGGCTACACCTTC. Its protein is CASSLTTGSYGYTF.

The chain has TRBV18 and TRBJ1-2; TRBD1 matches at 9 bases. V shed 3 bases and J 6 bases; nucleotides not matched to a gene: 8. Germline-derived CDR1 and CDR2 are KGHSH and LQKENI. The CDR3 runs to 15 residues. For the CDR3, the DNA is TGTGCCAGCTCACCTCCAACAGGGGGCGGAGATGGCTACACCTTC. As protein: CASSPPTGGGDGYTF.

The rearrangement uses TRBV5-1 and TRBJ2-1; TRBD2 matches 7 bases. Germline trimming cut 4 bases from V and 2 bases from J; bases unmatched to any gene: 6. CDR1 and CDR2 (germline): SGHRS, YFSETQ. CDR3 length: 15 residues. This chain's CDR3 is CASSPSGGAYNEQFF. The CDR3 coding sequence is TGCGCCAGCAGCCCGAGTGGGGGGGCCTACAATGAGCAGTTCTTC. Full variable domain (missing parts from reference TRBV5-1 and TRBJ2-1): KAGVTQTPRYLIKTRGQQVTLSCSPISGHRSVSWYQQTPGQGLQFLFEYFSETQRNKGNFPGRFSGRQFSNSRSEMNVSTLELGDSALYLCASSPSGGAYNEQFFGPGTRLTVL.

The chain recombines TRBV4-1 with TRBJ1-2; a possible D gene is TRBD1 (6 bases). This CDR3 spans 15 amino acids. Trimming left V 3 bases short and J 0 bases short, with 11 bases between. Germline values: CDR1 MGHRA, CDR2 YSYEKL. DNA of the CDR3: TGCGCCAGCAGCCAGGCCGGGACATCTAACTATGGCTACACCTTC. This gives the protein CASSQAGTSNYGYTF.

The genes are TRBV7-3 and TRBJ2-7, with a tentative D call TRBD2 (6 bases). Trimming left V 5 bases short and J 0 bases short, with 8 bases between. CDR1 and CDR2 from the germline V gene are SGHTA and FQGTGA. The CDR3 extends over 13 amino acids. The CDR3 loop is CASSHGSSYEQYF. CDR3 coding DNA: TGTGCCAGCAGCCACGGGAGCTCCTACGAGCAGTACTTC.

A single count supports this clone. V and J are TRBV7-9 and TRBJ2-4, with 10 bases lining up with TRBD2. Trimming took 2 bases from V and 12 from J; bases not matched to a gene: 13. The germline V gene has CDR1 SEHNR and CDR2 FQNEAQ (reference sequence). CDR3 length: 16 amino acids. The CDR3 region has the DNA TGTGCCAGCAGCTTAAAGGATAGGACTAGCGGATGGGGTCAGTACTTC. Encoded protein: CASSLKDRTSGWGQYF.

The V and J genes are TRBV7-6 and TRBJ1-3, with D tentatively TRBD1 (5 bases). CDR1 and CDR2 from the germline V gene are SGHVS and FNYEAQ. V shed 5 bases and J shed 7 bases, with 12 bases lying between them. There are 13 residues in the CDR3. CDR3 residues: CASSPEGLNTIYF. CDR3 in DNA: TGTGCCAGCAGCCCGGAGGGGCTGAACACCATATATTTT.

Details on this clone: Relative to the germline gene, one junction end is altered; a read error may explain this. V usage is TRBV28 and J usage is TRBJ2-7; the D is unclear. Germline assignment: CDR1 MDHEN and CDR2 SYDVKM. This CDR3 has 13 amino acids. The CDR3 reads CAGSIPVSYEQYF. The CDR3 DNA is TGTGCCGGCAGTATTCCGGTCTCCTACGAGCAGTACTTC.

With regard to this clone: Other DNA sequences within the sample encode an identical CDR3. The chain links TRBV7-6 to TRBJ1-1; tentatively, D is TRBD1 (5 bases). The CDR3 loop spans 15 amino acids. Germline V gives CDR1 SGHVS, CDR2 FNYEAQ. Trimming removed 1 base at V and 0 bases at J, with 9 bases between. CDR3 amino acids: CASSLETDMNTEAFF. The DNA for the CDR3 is TGTGCCAGCAGCTTAGAGACAGACATGAACACTGAAGCTTTCTTT.

This sequence joins TRBV2 and TRBJ1-4; a possible D gene is TRBD1 (5 bases). Germline CDR1 and CDR2: SNHLY and FYNNEI. The V end was cut by 3 bases, the J end by 7 bases, with 12 bases between. The length of the CDR3 is 14 residues. This CDR3 reads CASSEGGRGEKLFF. DNA for the CDR3: TGTGCCAGCAGTGAGGGGGGAAGGGGTGAAAAACTGTTTTTT.

The rearrangement joins TRBV25-1 to TRBJ1-1; no definite D call. This CDR3 is 16 amino acids long. V lost 1 base and J lost 6, with 18 bases in between. The V gene's germline CDR1 is MGHDK and CDR2 SYGVNS. As DNA, the CDR3 is TGTGCCAGCAGTGAATTTAGAGGCGACGGTAACGCTGAAGCTTTCTTT. Residues: CASSEFRGDGNAEAFF.

The chain is built from TRBV4-3 and TRBJ2-1; the D is unclear. Deletions cut 1 base from V and 9 bases from J, with 16 bases between. Germline CDR1 and CDR2: LGHNA and YSLEER. This CDR3 contains 15 residues. CDR3 nucleotides: TGCGCCAGCAGCCAAGTCGGTCTAGGAAGTGGTGAGCAGTTCTTC. Protein: CASSQVGLGSGEQFF.

The rearrangement joins TRBV27 to TRBJ1-1; TRBD1 matches at 8 bases. The CDR3 sequence is 14 residues long. Germline V gives CDR1 MNHEY, CDR2 SMNVEV (reference sequence). J lost 2 bases, V lost 5 bases, and 4 bases had no gene match. The DNA for the CDR3 is TGTGCCAGCAGTATCAGGGGGCGCAACACTGAAGCTTTCTTT. Its protein product is CASSIRGRNTEAFF.

The genes are TRBV2 and TRBJ2-7, with TRBD1 identical over 10 bases. CDR1 and CDR2 (germline): SNHLY, FYNNEI. The CDR3 is 15 amino acids. V lost 6 bases to trimming and J lost 7 bases; unmatched junction nucleotides: 12. CDR3 sequence: CASRFSRTGGGEQYF. CDR3 nucleotide sequence: TGTGCCAGCAGATTTTCTAGGACAGGGGGTGGGGAGCAGTACTTC.

This clone was seen a few times. This chain uses TRBV4-1 with TRBJ2-2; 7 bases line up with TRBD2. CDR1 is MGHRA, CDR2 YSYEKL, per germline. This CDR3 has 18 amino acids. Trimming cost V 4 bases and J 3 bases; bases outside gene matches: 14. Written as DNA, the CDR3 is TGCGCCAGCAGCCGCCAAGGCGGGGGATCGGCCGACACCGGGGAGCTGTTTTTT. Protein: CASSRQGGGSADTGELFF.

J is TRBJ1-1 and V is TRBV14, with D possibly matching TRBD1 (6 bases). The CDR3 runs to 13 residues. The V and J ends lost 4 bases and 2 bases respectively, with 8 bases between them. Germline loops: CDR1 SGHDN, CDR2 FVKESK. CDR3 in amino acids: CASSRTANTEAFF. The CDR3 DNA follows: TGTGCCAGCAGCCGGACAGCCAACACTGAAGCTTTCTTT.

This clone has more than one count but fewer than ten. This chain's CDR3 is CASSIGTGTNEQYF. The CDR3 DNA follows: TGTGCCAGTAGTATAGGAACGGGGACAAACGAGCAGTACTTC. The V gene is TRBV19, the J gene TRBJ2-7, with D tentatively TRBD1 (6 bases). The V end was cut by 1 base, the J end by 5 bases, with 12 bases between. The CDR3 is 14 residues long. Germline CDR1 LNHDA, CDR2 SQIVND (reference sequence).